A single sample gave rise to the 24 T cell receptor beta chains below, sequenced in a study of post-analysis software for immune sequencing data (dated by TCRdb to about 2015). The investigation overall reported the following: Significantly higher frequencies in patients than in controls were found for roughly 5 TRBV segments, including TRBV5-6, TRBV5-1 and TRBV20-1.

Receptor libraries were prepared by PCR. The instrument was an Illumina HiSeq 2500. To reduce PCR and sequencing biases, unique molecular identifiers were built into the TCR beta cDNA libraries. TCRdb itself trimmed the public reads at Q25 with fastp, ran MiXCR and retained productive beta chains. Each entry is one CDR3 protein sequence, shown with its most common DNA and genes. The table for this sample lists hundreds of thousands of distinct CDR3 sequences; roughly 27% of them were counted only once. Clones ranked in the top ten supply roughly 0.53% of the sample. Their antigens are not known. The sample comprised blood. The source is a girl aged 5 to 17 with multiple sclerosis.

The chain carries TRBV20-1 and TRBJ2-1, with D perhaps TRBD2 (7 bases). In germline, CDR1 is DFQATT, CDR2 SNEGSKA (reference sequence). Trimming took off 5 bases at V and 3 bases at J, with 11 bases between the two ends. The CDR3 is made up of 13 amino acids. CDR3 region: CSAGGAIYNEQFF. The CDR3, as DNA: TGCAGTGCTGGGGGGGCTATCTACAATGAGCAGTTCTTC.

The chain carries TRBV20-1 and TRBJ2-5, with 12 nucleotides matching TRBD2. Trimming took 3 bases from V and 4 from J; bases not matched to a gene: 9. The CDR3 length is 16 residues. Germline V CDR1 and CDR2: DFQATT, SNEGSKA (reference sequence). In nucleotides, the CDR3 is TGCAGTGCTAGTTTGCTAGCGGGAGGGGTGGTAGAGACCCAGTACTTC. Its translation: CSASLLAGGVVETQYF.

This clonotype was counted only a few times. This chain joins TRBV5-1 and TRBJ2-7; 8 bases agree with TRBD2. The CDR3 spans 15 residues. With V trimmed by 3 bases and J by 5 bases, 10 bases remained unmatched. The germline V gene has CDR1 SGHRS and CDR2 YFSETQ. CDR3 residues: CASSWRVSGVDEQYF. CDR3 sequence (DNA): TGCGCCAGCAGCTGGAGGGTTAGCGGGGTCGACGAGCAGTACTTC.

This sequence joins TRBV6-5 and TRBJ2-7; TRBD2 agrees at 7 bases. Germline V gene lookup returns CDR1 MNHEY and CDR2 SVGAGI. CDR3 length: 15 amino acids. Trimming took 5 bases from V and 2 from J; bases not matched to a gene: 9. CDR3 coding DNA: TGTGCCAGCAGTCAGCAGGGAGGGAGGGCCTACGAGCAGTACTTC. Translation: CASSQQGGRAYEQYF.

This clonotype was observed many times. The chain uses TRBV6-5 and TRBJ2-6; 7 bases match TRBD1. The V and J ends lost 2 bases and 0 bases, in that order; junction bases with no gene match: 4. The CDR3 has 17 amino acids. Germline lookup yields CDR1 MNHEY and CDR2 SVGAGI. CDR3 DNA: TGTGCCAGCAGTTACGAGGGGACAGACTCTGGGGCCAACGTCCTGACTTTC. This sequence encodes CASSYEGTDSGANVLTF.

V and J are TRBV5-6 and TRBJ1-1, with a possible D match to TRBD1 (6 bases). The CDR3 sequence is 14 residues long. V was shortened by 1 base and J by 4 bases, with 11 bases between the two germline ends. Germline V gene sequence: CDR1 SGHDT, CDR2 YYEEEE. CDR3 sequence reads: CASSLLQGVTEAFF. CDR3 coding DNA: TGTGCCAGCAGCTTGTTACAGGGTGTCACTGAAGCTTTCTTT.

V usage is TRBV12-3 or TRBV12-4 and J usage is TRBJ2-1; TRBD2 agrees at 14 bases. The CDR3 loop spans 15 amino acids. Unmatched junction bases numbered 3, after V lost 5 bases and J lost 6 bases. CDR3 in DNA: TGTGCCAGCAGTACCGGGACTAGCGGGAGCAATGAGCAGTTCTTC. Amino acids: CASSTGTSGSNEQFF.

The chain uses TRBV7-2 and TRBJ2-2; D is unresolved. There are 13 residues in the CDR3. Germline CDR1 and CDR2: SGHTA and FQGNSA. V was trimmed by 5 bases and J by 6 bases, leaving 10 bases between them. Here the CDR3 reads CASSLRQAGELFF. CDR3 nucleotide sequence: TGTGCCAGCAGCCTGCGACAAGCCGGGGAGCTGTTTTTT.

CDR3: CASRTLAGGYNEQFF. CDR3 sequence (DNA): TGTGCCAGCAGGACACTAGCGGGAGGCTACAATGAGCAGTTCTTC. The rearrangement joins TRBV7-2 to TRBJ2-1, with TRBD2 identical over 12 bases. V trimming: 6 bases; J trimming: 3 bases; junction bases outside the gene matches: 3. Germline V gene lookup returns CDR1 SGHTA and CDR2 FQGNSA. The CDR3 contains 15 residues.

In DNA, the CDR3 is TGTGCCAGCAGTTTATCCCCGTTCTCCGACATTGAGCAGTTCTTC. It codes for CASSLSPFSDIEQFF. The rearrangement uses TRBV27 and TRBJ2-1; D not certain. Germline assignment: CDR1 MNHEY and CDR2 SMNVEV (reference sequence). The length of the CDR3 is 15 residues. V gave up 0 bases and J gave up 9 bases, with 15 bases separating them.

This clonotype turned up a few times. V usage is TRBV15 and J usage is TRBJ2-4; TRBD1 agrees at 9 bases. Trimming removed 3 bases from V and 9 bases from J; junction bases left unmatched: 9. The CDR3 totals 15 residues. Per germline, CDR1 LNHNV and CDR2 YYDKDF (reference sequence). This CDR3 is CATSSRQGELSIQYF. CDR3 DNA sequence: TGTGCCACCAGCAGCCGACAGGGGGAACTTAGCATTCAGTACTTC. Based on the CDR3 plus reference TRBV15 and TRBJ2-4, the full variable domain is DAMVIQNPRYQVTQFGKPVTLSCSQTLNHNVMYWYQQKSSQAPKLLFHYYDKDFNNEADTPDNFQSRRPNTSFCFLDIRSPGLGDTAMYLCATSSRQGELSIQYFGAGTRLSVL.

This clonotype was picked up a small number of times. This rearrangement joins TRBV24-1 to TRBJ2-3; D may match TRBD1 or TRBD2 (5 bases each). Germline lookup yields CDR1 KGHDR and CDR2 SFDVKD. The CDR3 runs to 17 residues. Trimming took off 3 bases at V and 3 bases at J, with 18 bases between the two ends. For the CDR3, the DNA is TGTGCCACCAGTGATCGGGGCGCCCAGACAGCAACAGATACGCAGTATTTT. Amino acid sequence: CATSDRGAQTATDTQYF.

This chain links TRBV5-5 with TRBJ2-5; 11 bases align to TRBD1. V was clipped by 2 bases and J by 5 bases; unmatched bases: 8. The CDR3 length is 16 residues. Germline CDR1 reads SGHKS; CDR2 reads YYEKEE (reference sequence). The CDR3 reads CASSFGDRGKLETQYF. The CDR3 DNA follows: TGTGCCAGCAGCTTTGGGGACAGGGGGAAATTGGAGACCCAGTACTTC.

Regarding this clonotype: It may be a read error: a sequence one base away is much more abundant. Because the CDR3 is missing its conserved closing phenylalanine or tryptophan, this is likely a read error. The chain links TRBV29-1 to TRBJ2-6; the D gene could be TRBD1 or TRBD2 (5 bases each). V shed 4 bases and J shed 0 bases, with 10 bases lying between them. The CDR3 contains 15 residues. The germline V gene encodes CDR1 SQVTM and CDR2 ANQGSEA. CDR3 nucleotides: TGCAGCGTTGGGGGGATCCACTCTGGGGCCAACGTCCTGACTGTC. This translates into CSVGGIHSGANVLTV.

The gene calls are TRBV5-1 and TRBJ2-7; 9 positions agree with TRBD2. The CDR3 extends over 14 amino acids. V lost 6 bases, J lost 7 bases, and 11 bases stayed unmatched. Looked up from germline, CDR1 is SGHRS and CDR2 is YFSETQ. The CDR3 DNA follows: TGCGCCAGCAACCCTAGCGGGATCCGCAATGAGCAGTACTTC. Translating it yields CASNPSGIRNEQYF.

V usage is TRBV12-5 and J usage is TRBJ1-1; D gene uncertain. This CDR3 is built from 15 residues. Germline CDR1 and CDR2: LGHNT and FRNRAP. The V end was cut by 2 bases, the J end by 3 bases, with 13 bases between. CDR3 DNA sequence: TGTGCTAGTGGTTTGTCACGGCCCGGGGACACTGAAGCTTTCTTT. Translating gives CASGLSRPGDTEAFF.

This clonotype was seen repeatedly, ten times or more. The CDR3 DNA is TGCGCCAGCAGCCCTGGGATGGACAGGGGTTTCAATGAGCAGTTCTTC. Protein sequence: CASSPGMDRGFNEQFF. This sequence joins TRBV5-1 and TRBJ2-1; TRBD1 aligns across 9 bases. The V and J ends lost 4 bases and 6 bases, in that order; junction bases with no gene match: 11. Germline V gene data show CDR1 as SGHRS and CDR2 as YFSETQ. This CDR3 has 16 residues.

At least ten counts were recorded for this clonotype. J is TRBJ2-1 and V is TRBV20-1, with 11 bases identical to TRBD1. Trimming took 7 bases from V and 6 from J; bases not matched to a gene: 11. The germline gives CDR1 DFQATT, CDR2 SNEGSKA (reference sequence). The CDR3 has 15 amino acids. CDR3 sequence: CSDGGGQGAGNEQFF. The CDR3 bases are TGCAGTGACGGCGGTGGACAGGGGGCCGGCAATGAGCAGTTCTTC.

V is TRBV6-1 and J is TRBJ1-1; D gene uncertain. CDR3 length: 15 residues. The germline V and J ends were trimmed by 3 bases and 3 bases, with 14 bases remaining between them. Germline CDR1 reads MNHNS; CDR2 reads SASEGT. The CDR3 reads CASSDRSVRHTEAFF. The DNA of the CDR3 is TGTGCCAGCAGTGACCGGTCCGTTCGTCACACTGAAGCTTTCTTT.

This clonotype occurred a few times. The V and J genes are TRBV20-1 and TRBJ1-2; a possible D gene is TRBD1 (6 bases). This CDR3 has 11 amino acids. V lost 8 bases to trimming and J lost 3 bases, with 10 bases between them. Germline CDR1 reads DFQATT; CDR2 reads SNEGSKA (reference sequence). Here the CDR3 reads CSLGGDYGYTF. The CDR3 bases are TGCAGTCTAGGGGGGGACTATGGCTACACCTTC.

This clonotype was observed a few times. A read error may produce the germline difference seen at one junction end. The gene calls are TRBV7-9 and TRBJ2-1; no firm D call. The germline gives CDR1 SEHNR, CDR2 FQNEAQ (reference sequence). The CDR3 contains 13 residues. The CDR3 loop is CVSSASSYNEQFF. The CDR3 coding sequence is TGTGTCAGCTCTGCGAGCTCCTACAATGAGCAGTTCTTC.

In its sample, this clonotype was seen once. A junction boundary mismatches the germline segment, possibly from a read error. This chain links TRBV28 with TRBJ1-5; D unresolved. Germline lookup yields CDR1 MDHEN and CDR2 SYDVKM. This CDR3 is built from 13 residues. The CDR3 DNA reads as TGTGCCAGCAGCTTGGGTCGCAATCAGCTCCAGCATTTT. Translation gives CASSLGRNQLQHF.

This clonotype occurred a few times. The chain recombines TRBV6-6 with TRBJ1-2, with unresolved D. Trimming removed 4 bases at V and 7 bases at J, with 13 bases between. Germline CDR1 and CDR2: MNHNY and SVGAGI (reference sequence). This CDR3 spans 13 amino acids. The DNA of the CDR3 is TGTGCCAGCAGTTTAGGTATAAGCAGTGGCTACACCTTC. Protein: CASSLGISSGYTF.

The rearrangement uses TRBV20-1 and TRBJ1-5; weak D call: TRBD1 (5 bases). Trimming cost V 6 bases and J 5 bases, with 11 bases left between them. The CDR3 has 12 amino acids. The germline CDR1 and CDR2 sequences are DFQATT and SNEGSKA (reference sequence). CDR3 bases: TGCAGTGCCCCCGCGGGGGATCAGCCCCAGCATTTT. It is translated as CSAPAGDQPQHF.